This T cell receptor (beta chain) is drawn from a study of blood T cell repertoires in COVID-19. About the study: From T cells, B-cell-depleted T cells, or PBMCs came the material, which was cDNA or gDNA.

CDR1 and CDR2 from the germline V gene are MNHEY and SVGAGI. This CDR3 spans 13 amino acids. As processed by the authors: Amplification of reference gene primers was used by the study to estimate nucleated cell counts. Here immunoSEQ multiplex PCR was the method, and the copy in TCRdb shows in-frame clones only, minus some. V, J and clone size were drawn from that table, and D and trimming were deduced from the DNA. The sample records tens of thousands of clones, approximately 79% being singletons. This TCR was sampled from a human donor in a cohort sampled during active COVID-19. The sequencing sample was made of peripheral blood. The V and J genes are TRBV6-5 and TRBJ2-5, with D unresolved. The CDR3 DNA is TGTGCTAGTCGAGGTTTGGTCCAAGAGACCCAGTACTTC. It encodes CASRGLVQETQYF.